The 6 T cell receptor beta chains listed next were all sequenced from one sample in a study of T cells in Graves' hyperthyroidism and ophthalmopathy. RNA transcripts provided the source from which TCR beta CDR3 regions were amplified. With the HTBI primer set, the TCR CDR3 went through a first round of RT-PCR. TCRdb reprocessed the multiplex PCR reads with MiXCR, giving one entry per CDR3 protein. The sample gives 600,000 or so distinct CDR3 sequences, about a sixth of which show up once; less than 4.5% is in the top ten. The sequencing sample was made of blood. Receptors were obtained from a woman aged 25 to 39 with Graves' hyperthyroidism.

The V and J genes are TRBV30 and TRBJ2-2; D is unclear. Per germline, CDR1 GTSNPN and CDR2 SVGIG (reference sequence). V lost 3 bases to trimming and J lost 6 bases, with 5 bases between them. This CDR3 has 11 residues. CDR3 sequence: CAWSLSGELFF. In DNA form, the CDR3 reads TGTGCCTGGAGCCTGTCCGGGGAGCTGTTTTTT.

This clonotype has ten or more counts. The gene calls are TRBV6-5 and TRBJ2-5; unclear D gene. CDR3 size: 13 residues. Trimming left V 4 bases short and J 6 bases short, with 12 bases between. Germline V gene lookup returns CDR1 MNHEY and CDR2 SVGAGI. CDR3 DNA: TGTGCCAGCAGTTCTGGTATCCCACAGACCCAGTACTTC. As protein: CASSSGIPQTQYF.

This clonotype occurred a few times. The DNA for the CDR3 is TGTGCCAGCAGAGGACTAGCGGCCCACAATGAGCAGTTCTTC. This codes for CASRGLAAHNEQFF. The genes are TRBV28 and TRBJ2-1; 10 bases map to TRBD2. Germline trimming cut 6 bases from V and 5 bases from J; bases unmatched to any gene: 4. Germline V lookup: CDR1 MDHEN, CDR2 SYDVKM. The CDR3 loop spans 14 amino acids. Filled out from reference TRBV28 and TRBJ2-1, the complete variable domain reads DVKVTQSSRYLVKRTGEKVFLECVQDMDHENMFWYRQDPGLGLRLIYFSYDVKMKEKGDIPEGYSVSREKKERFSLILESASTNQTSMYLCASRGLAAHNEQFFGPGTRLTVL.

This clonotype was recorded a few times. The rearrangement joins TRBV6-1 to TRBJ1-6; maybe TRBD1 (6 bases). CDR1 and CDR2 (germline): MNHNS, SASEGT. The CDR3 totals 15 residues. V shed 6 bases and J shed 7 bases, with 16 bases lying between them. CDR3 amino acids: CASSRVGARNSPLHF. The CDR3 DNA reads TGTGCCAGCAGCAGGGTGGGGGCGAGGAATTCACCCCTCCACTTT.

This clonotype has at least ten counts. The CDR3 loop reads CASSSYIAGTSIGEQYF. Written as DNA, the CDR3 is TGTGCCAGCAGCTCGTATATCGCCGGGACTTCAATAGGGGAGCAGTACTTC. The rearrangement uses TRBV7-9 and TRBJ2-7, with D tentatively TRBD2 (6 bases). From germline, CDR1 is SEHNR and CDR2 FQNEAQ (reference sequence). The CDR3 is 17 amino acids. Trimming pared 4 bases from V and 7 bases from J, leaving 26 bases between.

This clonotype was counted between two and nine times. The V and J genes are TRBV4-1 and TRBJ1-2, with D unclear. Germline lookup yields CDR1 MGHRA and CDR2 YSYEKL. Between the trimmed V and J ends, which lost 0 bases and 8 bases, there was a span of 10 bases. The CDR3 is 13 amino acids. CDR3 amino acids: CASSQDKFSGYTF. The CDR3 DNA follows: TGCGCCAGCAGCCAAGATAAATTCAGCGGCTACACCTTC.